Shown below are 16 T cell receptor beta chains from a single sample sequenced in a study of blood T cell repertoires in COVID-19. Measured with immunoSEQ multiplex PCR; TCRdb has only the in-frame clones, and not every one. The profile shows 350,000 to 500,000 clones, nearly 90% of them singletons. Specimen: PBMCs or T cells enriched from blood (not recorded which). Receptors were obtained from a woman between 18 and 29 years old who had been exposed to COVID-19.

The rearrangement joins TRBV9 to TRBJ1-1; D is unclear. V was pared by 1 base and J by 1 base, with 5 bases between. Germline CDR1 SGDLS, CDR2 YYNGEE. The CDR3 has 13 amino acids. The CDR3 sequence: CASSVRPNTEAFF. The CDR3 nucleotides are TGTGCCAGCAGCGTACGTCCGAACACTGAAGCTTTCTTT.

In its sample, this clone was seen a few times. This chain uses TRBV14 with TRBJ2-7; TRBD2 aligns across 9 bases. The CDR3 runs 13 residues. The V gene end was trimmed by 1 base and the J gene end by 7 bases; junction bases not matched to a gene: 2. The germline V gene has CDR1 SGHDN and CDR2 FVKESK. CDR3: CASSQGGRGEQYF. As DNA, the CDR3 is TGTGCCAGCAGCCAAGGCGGGAGGGGGGAGCAGTACTTC.

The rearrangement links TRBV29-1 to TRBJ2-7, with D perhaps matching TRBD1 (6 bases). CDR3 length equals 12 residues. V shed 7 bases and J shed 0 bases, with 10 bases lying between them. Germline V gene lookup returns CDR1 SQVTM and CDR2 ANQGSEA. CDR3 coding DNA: TGCAGCGCTGCGGACAGCTCCTACGAGCAGTACTTC. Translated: CSAADSSYEQYF.

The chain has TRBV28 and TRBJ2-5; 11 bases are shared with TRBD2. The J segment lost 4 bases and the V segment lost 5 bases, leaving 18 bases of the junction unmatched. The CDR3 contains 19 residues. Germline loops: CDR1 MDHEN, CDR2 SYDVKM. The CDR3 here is CASSPSSTSGRSQVETQYF. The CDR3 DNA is TGTGCCAGCAGTCCGTCGTCAACTAGCGGGAGATCTCAAGTAGAGACCCAGTACTTC. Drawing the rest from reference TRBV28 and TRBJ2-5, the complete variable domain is DVKVTQSSRYLVKRTGEKVFLECVQDMDHENMFWYRQDPGLGLRLIYFSYDVKMKEKGDIPEGYSVSREKKERFSLILESASTNQTSMYLCASSPSSTSGRSQVETQYFGPGTRLLVL.

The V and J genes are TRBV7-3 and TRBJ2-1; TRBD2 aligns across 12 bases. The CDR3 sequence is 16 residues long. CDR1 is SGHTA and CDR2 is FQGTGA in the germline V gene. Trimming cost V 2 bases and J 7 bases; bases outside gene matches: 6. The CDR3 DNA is TGTGCCAGCAGCTTACTAGCGGGGGGGCCGAGGAATGAGCAGTTCTTC. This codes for CASSLLAGGPRNEQFF.

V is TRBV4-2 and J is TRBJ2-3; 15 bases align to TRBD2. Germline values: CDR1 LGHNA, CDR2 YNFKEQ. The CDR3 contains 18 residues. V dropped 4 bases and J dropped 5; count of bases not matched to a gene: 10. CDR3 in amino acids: CASSPQGLAGGLVDTQYF. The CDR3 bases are TGTGCCAGCAGCCCTCAAGGACTAGCGGGAGGGTTGGTAGATACGCAGTATTTT.

The CDR3 loop is CASSMDISGRSETQYF. CDR3 sequence (DNA): TGTGCCAGTAGTATGGATATCAGCGGGAGGAGCGAGACCCAGTACTTC. The chain couples TRBV19 to TRBJ2-5; TRBD2 matches at 9 bases. The V and J ends lost 3 bases and 5 bases, in that order; junction bases with no gene match: 10. The CDR3 runs 16 residues. The germline V gene has CDR1 LNHDA and CDR2 SQIVND (reference sequence).

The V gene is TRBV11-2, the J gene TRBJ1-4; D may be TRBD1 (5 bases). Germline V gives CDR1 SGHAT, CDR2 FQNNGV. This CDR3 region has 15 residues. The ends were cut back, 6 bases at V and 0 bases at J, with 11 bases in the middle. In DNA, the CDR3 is TGTGCCAGCAGGGGGCTTAAGGCAACTAATGAAAAACTGTTTTTT. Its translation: CASRGLKATNEKLFF.

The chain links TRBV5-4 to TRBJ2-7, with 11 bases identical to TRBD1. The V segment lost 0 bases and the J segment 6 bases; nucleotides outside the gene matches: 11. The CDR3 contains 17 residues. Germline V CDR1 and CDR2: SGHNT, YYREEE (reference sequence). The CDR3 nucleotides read TGTGCCAGCAGCTTGGCCTCTCTCCGGGACAGGGGGTTCGAGCAGTACTTC. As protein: CASSLASLRDRGFEQYF.

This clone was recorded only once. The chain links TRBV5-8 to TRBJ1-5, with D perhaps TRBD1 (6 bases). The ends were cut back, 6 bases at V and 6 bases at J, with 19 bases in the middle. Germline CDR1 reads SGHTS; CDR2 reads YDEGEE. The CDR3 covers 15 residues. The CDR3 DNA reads TGTGCCAGCATGAAACAACAGGGACCGGGTCAGCCCCAGCATTTT. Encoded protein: CASMKQQGPGQPQHF.

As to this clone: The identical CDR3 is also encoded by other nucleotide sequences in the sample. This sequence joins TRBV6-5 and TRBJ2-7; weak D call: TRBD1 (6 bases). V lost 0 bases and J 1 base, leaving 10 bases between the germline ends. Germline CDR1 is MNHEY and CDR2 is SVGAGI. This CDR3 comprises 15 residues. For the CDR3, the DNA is TGTGCCAGCAGTTACTCGTCAGGGGCATCCTACGAGCAGTACTTC. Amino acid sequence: CASSYSSGASYEQYF.

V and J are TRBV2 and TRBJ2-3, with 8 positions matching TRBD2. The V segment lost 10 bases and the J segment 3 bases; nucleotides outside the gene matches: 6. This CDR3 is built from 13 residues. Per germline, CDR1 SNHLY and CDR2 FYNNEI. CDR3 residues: CAIQREWTDTQYF. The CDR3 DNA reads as TGTGCCATTCAGCGGGAGTGGACAGATACGCAGTATTTT.

The CDR3 is CASLGGRNTGELFF. DNA of the CDR3: TGTGCCAGCTTGGGGGGGCGCAACACCGGGGAGCTGTTTTTT. This chain uses TRBV3-1 (or the pseudogene TRBV3-2) with TRBJ2-2, with D perhaps matching TRBD2 (7 bases). Germline V gene lookup returns CDR1 LGHDT and CDR2 YNNKEL (reference sequence). The CDR3 runs to 14 residues. Between the trimmed V and J ends, which lost 8 bases and 2 bases, there was a span of 12 bases.

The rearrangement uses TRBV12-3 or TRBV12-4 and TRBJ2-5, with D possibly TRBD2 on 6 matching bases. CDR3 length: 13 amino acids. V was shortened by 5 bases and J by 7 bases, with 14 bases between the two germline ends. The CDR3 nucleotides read TGTGCCAGCAGTCTGCGACTAGAGGGGACCCAGTACTTC. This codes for CASSLRLEGTQYF.

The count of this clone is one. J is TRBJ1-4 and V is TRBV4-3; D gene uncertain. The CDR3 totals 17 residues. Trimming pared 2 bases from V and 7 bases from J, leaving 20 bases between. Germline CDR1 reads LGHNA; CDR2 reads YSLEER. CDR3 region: CASSQLVIGLGSEKLFF. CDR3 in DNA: TGCGCCAGCAGCCAATTGGTTATAGGGCTAGGGAGTGAAAAACTGTTTTTT.

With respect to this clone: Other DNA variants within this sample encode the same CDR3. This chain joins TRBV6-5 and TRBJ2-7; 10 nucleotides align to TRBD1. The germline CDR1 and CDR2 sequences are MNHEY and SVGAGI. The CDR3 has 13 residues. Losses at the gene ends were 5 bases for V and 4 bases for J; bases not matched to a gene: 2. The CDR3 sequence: CASSRDRGYEQYF. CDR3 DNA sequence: TGTGCCAGCAGTAGGGACAGGGGTTACGAGCAGTACTTC.